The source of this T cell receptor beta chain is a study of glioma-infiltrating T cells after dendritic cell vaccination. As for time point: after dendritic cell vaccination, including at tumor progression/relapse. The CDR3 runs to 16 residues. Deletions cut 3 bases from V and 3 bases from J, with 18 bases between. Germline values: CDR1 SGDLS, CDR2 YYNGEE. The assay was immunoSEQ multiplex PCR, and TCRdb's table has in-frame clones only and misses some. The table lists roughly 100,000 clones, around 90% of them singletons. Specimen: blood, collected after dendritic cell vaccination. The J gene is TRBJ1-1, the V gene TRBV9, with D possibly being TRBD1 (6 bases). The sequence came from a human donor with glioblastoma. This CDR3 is CASSGGPQTAYTEAFF. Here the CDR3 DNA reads TGTGCCAGCAGCGGGGGGCCCCAGACAGCCTACACTGAAGCTTTCTTT.